Shown below are 22 T cell receptor beta chains from a single sample sequenced in a study of T cell responses to AZD1222 COVID-19 vaccine. TCRdb's table, derived via immunoSEQ multiplex PCR, lists solely in-frame clones and lacks some. This table holds roughly 120,000 clones, 85% to 90% found once. Material: peripheral blood, obtained 28 days after the second AZD1222 dose. The receptors shown here come from an adult who received the AZD1222 COVID-19 vaccine.

The gene calls are TRBV19 and TRBJ1-4; 9 bases are shared with TRBD1. CDR1 LNHDA and CDR2 SQIVND come from the germline V gene (reference sequence). This CDR3 contains 15 residues. J gave up 7 bases and V 5 bases, and 8 bases lay outside the gene matches. The CDR3 reads CASSPYRGRVEKLFF. CDR3 DNA sequence: TGTGCCAGTAGTCCCTACAGGGGGCGGGTTGAAAAACTGTTTTTT.

V is TRBV15 and J is TRBJ1-5, with a possible D match to TRBD1 (6 bases). Germline V gene sequence: CDR1 LNHNV, CDR2 YYDKDF (reference sequence). This CDR3 has 14 residues. V was pared by 4 bases and J by 5 bases, with 12 bases between. The CDR3 sequence is CATSMSGVHQPQHF. Here the CDR3 DNA reads TGTGCCACCAGCATGTCAGGGGTGCATCAGCCCCAGCATTTT.

Turning to this clone: Other DNA sequences from this sample encode an identical CDR3 as well. The chain uses TRBV24-1 and TRBJ2-7; the D is unclear. V was cut by 3 bases and J by 0 bases, with 8 bases left in between. Germline CDR1 and CDR2: KGHDR and SFDVKD. This CDR3 region has 14 residues. The CDR3 nucleotides read TGTGCCACCAGTGATCCAGACGTCTCCTACGAGCAGTACTTC. This gives the protein CATSDPDVSYEQYF.

V and J are TRBV24-1 and TRBJ1-5, with 10 bases identical to TRBD1. This CDR3 is 14 amino acids long. V dropped 4 bases and J dropped 6; count of bases not matched to a gene: 2. Germline loops: CDR1 KGHDR, CDR2 SFDVKD. The CDR3 bases are TGTGCCACCAGTGAGACAGGGGGCTTTCAGCCCCAGCATTTT. Protein product: CATSETGGFQPQHF.

The chain is built from TRBV10-3 and TRBJ2-1, with D tentatively TRBD2 (6 bases). From germline, CDR1 is ENHRY and CDR2 SYGVKD. CDR3 length: 13 amino acids. V lost 7 bases, J lost 6 bases, and 13 bases lay in between. CDR3 in amino acids: CAITPNSGNEQFF. CDR3 bases: TGTGCCATCACGCCTAATAGCGGCAATGAGCAGTTCTTC.

J is TRBJ1-1 and V is TRBV6-2 or TRBV6-3; D is unresolved. Deletions cut 2 bases from V and 1 base from J, with 23 bases between. Germline assignment: CDR1 MNHEY and CDR2 SVGEGT. The CDR3 has 19 amino acids. The DNA for the CDR3 is TGTGCCAGCAGTTACGATATAAGGTCGCCAGGCAGAAAGAACACTGAAGCTTTCTTT. This translates into CASSYDIRSPGRKNTEAFF.

This chain links TRBV5-1 with TRBJ1-6; 10 bases are a match to TRBD1. Trimming removed 3 bases from V and 10 bases from J; junction bases left unmatched: 7. CDR3 size: 15 residues. Germline V gene lookup returns CDR1 SGHRS and CDR2 YFSETQ. The CDR3 is CASSSTGTGESPLHF. The CDR3 nucleotides are TGCGCCAGCAGCTCGACTGGGACAGGGGAATCACCCCTCCACTTT.

The chain employs TRBV5-8 and TRBJ2-6; the D is unclear. CDR3 length: 15 residues. Trimming removed 4 bases from V and 0 bases from J, with 8 bases in between. CDR1 is SGHTS and CDR2 is YDEGEE in the germline V gene. The CDR3 region is CASSRTNSGANVLTF. The CDR3 DNA is TGTGCCAGCAGCCGAACCAACTCTGGGGCCAACGTCCTGACTTTC.

The chain links TRBV6-5 to TRBJ2-3; 7 nucleotides match TRBD1. The CDR3 length is 14 residues. The germline V gene has CDR1 MNHEY and CDR2 SVGAGI. V lost 7 bases and J lost 4; bases outside the gene matches: 8. CDR3 residues: CASTLTGEPDTQYF. For the CDR3, the DNA is TGTGCCAGCACACTAACAGGGGAACCAGATACGCAGTATTTT.

This chain uses TRBV7-9 with TRBJ1-5; D gene uncertain. The germline V and J ends were trimmed by 1 base and 0 bases, with 7 bases remaining between them. The CDR3 has 15 amino acids. Germline V gene lookup returns CDR1 SEHNR and CDR2 FQNEAQ (reference sequence). CDR3 sequence (DNA): TGTGCCAGCAGCTTAGATTGGGATAGCAATCAGCCCCAGCATTTT. This gives the protein CASSLDWDSNQPQHF.

V and J are TRBV5-1 and TRBJ1-2, with D perhaps matching TRBD1 (6 bases). Germline V gene data show CDR1 as SGHRS and CDR2 as YFSETQ. The ends were cut back, 4 bases at V and 5 bases at J, with 18 bases in the middle. The CDR3 loop spans 15 amino acids. This CDR3 reads CASSPSGGLGYGYTF. DNA for the CDR3: TGCGCCAGCAGCCCCTCTGGGGGGCTTGGGTATGGCTACACCTTC.

For the CDR3, the DNA is TGTGCCAGCAGTTACTCGACGCGGAGCCAGTACTTC. It is translated as CASSYSTRSQYF. This chain uses TRBV6-2 or TRBV6-3 with TRBJ2-5, with D unresolved. V was trimmed by 0 bases and J by 10 bases, leaving 9 bases between them. The CDR3 spans 12 residues. The germline V gene encodes CDR1 MNHEY and CDR2 SVGEGT.

This clone was found a few times. This chain connects TRBV2 to TRBJ2-4; no definite D call. The CDR3 is 14 amino acids. Trimming took 7 bases from V and 0 from J, leaving 10 bases between them. Germline V gene data show CDR1 as SNHLY and CDR2 as FYNNEI. CDR3 nucleotides: TGTGCCAGCATGGTTGGGATAGCCAAAAACATTCAGTACTTC. Encoded protein: CASMVGIAKNIQYF. The variable domain in full, with the rest retrieved from reference TRBV2 and TRBJ2-4, is EPEVTQTPSHQVTQMGQEVILRCVPISNHLYFYWYRQILGQKVEFLVSFYNNEISEKSEIFDDQFSVERPDGSNFTLKIRSTKLEDSAMYFCASMVGIAKNIQYFGAGTRLSVL.

V usage is TRBV6-5 and J usage is TRBJ1-4; D gene ambiguous. Trimming removed 5 bases at V and 6 bases at J, with 13 bases between. This CDR3 spans 14 amino acids. The germline V gene has CDR1 MNHEY and CDR2 SVGAGI. As DNA, the CDR3 is TGTGCCAGCAGTAACCAGGTGGCGGATGAAAAACTGTTTTTT. This encodes CASSNQVADEKLFF.

This rearrangement joins TRBV7-2 to TRBJ2-2; 7 bases map to TRBD2. After removal of 3 bases from V and 1 base from J, the junction contained 2 bases not matched to a gene. The CDR3 totals 15 residues. Germline-derived CDR1 and CDR2 are SGHTA and FQGNSA. The CDR3 sequence is CASSFRGGNTGELFF. The CDR3 bases are TGTGCCAGCAGCTTTCGCGGGGGGAACACCGGGGAGCTGTTTTTT.

The chain links TRBV5-5 to TRBJ2-1; 13 bases align to TRBD2. This CDR3 has 20 amino acids. The V and J ends lost 1 base and 5 bases, in that order; junction bases with no gene match: 15. Germline V CDR1 and CDR2: SGHKS, YYEKEE (reference sequence). The CDR3 is CASSLTGAPAGTSGNNEQFF. CDR3 bases: TGTGCCAGCAGCTTGACGGGAGCCCCCGCCGGGACTAGCGGGAACAATGAGCAGTTCTTC.

Details on this clone: The same CDR3 can be traced to other DNA sequences in this sample. The chain couples TRBV9 to TRBJ2-5, with D perhaps assigned TRBD1 or TRBD2 (5 bases each). In germline, CDR1 is SGDLS, CDR2 YYNGEE. V was cut by 3 bases and J by 0 bases, with 12 bases left in between. The length of the CDR3 is 15 residues. In nucleotides, the CDR3 is TGTGCCAGCAGCGGACGGGGACGCCACCAAGAGACCCAGTACTTC. Encoded protein: CASSGRGRHQETQYF.

The gene calls are TRBV2 and TRBJ2-2; tentatively, D is TRBD2 (6 bases). CDR3 length equals 16 residues. With 4 bases removed from V and 3 bases from J, the gap between germline ends came to 15 bases. Per germline, CDR1 SNHLY and CDR2 FYNNEI. The CDR3: CASSVRGTLYTGELFF. The DNA of the CDR3 is TGTGCCAGCAGTGTTCGGGGGACCCTCTACACCGGGGAGCTGTTTTTT.

The chain combines TRBV3-1 (or the pseudogene TRBV3-2) with TRBJ2-7, with 8 bases identical to TRBD1. V was pared by 4 bases and J by 5 bases, with 7 bases of the junction left unmatched. The germline gives CDR1 LGHDT, CDR2 YNNKEL (reference sequence). CDR3 length: 14 amino acids. CDR3 residues: CASSPRTGSHEQYF. The CDR3 DNA reads TGTGCCAGCAGCCCACGGACAGGGTCCCACGAGCAGTACTTC.

This chain connects TRBV30 to TRBJ1-3; D remains ambiguous. Germline lookup yields CDR1 GTSNPN and CDR2 SVGIG (reference sequence). This CDR3 has 14 residues. V lost 4 bases and J lost 0, with 10 bases in between. The CDR3 bases are TGTGCCTGGAACAGTGGCAGCTCTGGAAACACCATATATTTT. It encodes CAWNSGSSGNTIYF.

The V gene is TRBV30, the J gene TRBJ1-2; D is unresolved. The CDR3 spans 12 residues. The germline CDR1 and CDR2 sequences are GTSNPN and SVGIG (reference sequence). Deletions cut 4 bases from V and 8 bases from J, with 14 bases between. The CDR3 DNA reads as TGTGCCTGGACCGACGGTCAGAAAGGCTACACCTTC. Its translation is CAWTDGQKGYTF.

The chain carries TRBV5-1 and TRBJ2-7; D might be TRBD1 (5 bases). The CDR3 is made up of 13 amino acids. The V gene's germline CDR1 is SGHRS and CDR2 YFSETQ. V dropped 0 bases and J dropped 4 bases, with 8 bases sitting between them. The CDR3 DNA is TGCGCCAGCAGCTTGGCTAAGGGGTACGAGCAGTACTTC. This encodes CASSLAKGYEQYF. The whole variable domain, remainder taken from reference TRBV5-1 and TRBJ2-7, is KAGVTQTPRYLIKTRGQQVTLSCSPISGHRSVSWYQQTPGQGLQFLFEYFSETQRNKGNFPGRFSGRQFSNSRSEMNVSTLELGDSALYLCASSLAKGYEQYFGPGTRLTVT.